The 11 T cell receptor beta chains presented below share a single source sample, sequenced in a study of response to subunit inactivated influenza vaccine. TCRdb reprocessed the RT-PCR reads via MiXCR and lists one record per CDR3 protein. The repertoire holds about 170,000 distinct CDR3 sequences, with over 9.5% as singletons. These data also formed part of another study, on T cells expressing NK-cell markers. That work adds: 5'RACE template switching with UMIs generated TCR beta cDNA.

The sequenced sample was CD8+ T cells sorted from PBMCs, obtained 12 days after vaccination. All receptors derive from a man in his fifties or sixties who received an inactivated influenza vaccine.

The rearrangement links TRBV2 to TRBJ1-1; D is unclear. The germline gives CDR1 SNHLY, CDR2 FYNNEI. The ends were cut back, 5 bases at V and 3 bases at J, with 4 bases in the middle. The CDR3 runs to 11 residues. The DNA for the CDR3 is TGTGCCAGCAGTACCTACACTGAAGCTTTCTTT. This sequence encodes CASSTYTEAFF.

The V and J genes are TRBV5-1 and TRBJ2-1; 11 nucleotides agree with TRBD2. The CDR3 consists of 16 residues. With 7 bases clipped from V and 0 bases from J, the junction kept 6 bases outside the gene matches. Germline CDR1 and CDR2: SGHRS and YFSETQ. CDR3 in amino acids: CASALAGGNSYNEQFF. The DNA of the CDR3 is TGCGCCAGCGCCTTAGCGGGAGGGAACTCCTACAATGAGCAGTTCTTC. Supplemented by reference TRBV5-1 and TRBJ2-1, the full variable domain reads KAGVTQTPRYLIKTRGQQVTLSCSPISGHRSVSWYQQTPGQGLQFLFEYFSETQRNKGNFPGRFSGRQFSNSRSEMNVSTLELGDSALYLCASALAGGNSYNEQFFGPGTRLTVL.

This clonotype has ten or more counts. The chain employs TRBV7-9 and TRBJ2-3, with 8 bases matching TRBD2. V lost 3 bases, J lost 4 bases, and 3 bases stayed unmatched. The CDR3 has 14 residues. Per germline, CDR1 SEHNR and CDR2 FQNEAQ (reference sequence). DNA for the CDR3: TGTGCCAGCAGCTTCAGCGGGAGTGCAGATACGCAGTATTTT. It encodes CASSFSGSADTQYF.

This clonotype was picked up one time. J is TRBJ2-7 and V is TRBV7-6; TRBD2 agrees at 10 bases. CDR3 length: 14 residues. CDR1 and CDR2 from the germline V gene are SGHVS and FNYEAQ. V was clipped by 3 bases and J by 6 bases; unmatched bases: 5. For the CDR3, the DNA is TGTGCCAGCAGCTTGGGGATAGCGGGGGGCGAGCAGTACTTC. Amino acid sequence: CASSLGIAGGEQYF.

The sample holds many counts of this clonotype. The chain is built from TRBV7-9 and TRBJ2-7; 9 bases match TRBD1. The CDR3 has 15 residues. V lost 5 bases and J lost 2; bases outside the gene matches: 7. Germline CDR1 and CDR2: SEHNR and FQNEAQ (reference sequence). CDR3 in amino acids: CASSLGTGNPYEQYF. The DNA for the CDR3 is TGTGCCAGCAGCCTGGGGACAGGGAACCCCTACGAGCAGTACTTC.

This clonotype has only a few counts. The genes are TRBV9 and TRBJ2-7; 9 bases line up with TRBD2. After removal of 1 base from V and 0 bases from J, the junction contained 5 bases not matched to a gene. The germline V gene has CDR1 SGDLS and CDR2 YYNGEE. The CDR3 extends over 16 amino acids. CDR3 sequence reads: CASSVNSGSSSYEQYF. The CDR3 coding sequence is TGTGCCAGCAGCGTAAATAGCGGGAGTTCCTCCTACGAGCAGTACTTC.

This clonotype was counted at least ten times. This rearrangement joins TRBV12-3 or TRBV12-4 to TRBJ2-2; unclear D gene. The CDR3 contains 12 residues. The V end was cut by 7 bases, the J end by 7 bases, with 10 bases between. The CDR3 reads CASTSPGGELFF. The CDR3 DNA is TGTGCCAGCACCTCCCCCGGCGGGGAGCTGTTTTTT.

V and J are TRBV9 and TRBJ2-5; D perhaps matches TRBD1 (6 bases). Germline CDR1 SGDLS, CDR2 YYNGEE. The CDR3 length is 15 residues. V shed 7 bases and J shed 2 bases, with 18 bases lying between them. CDR3 sequence reads: CASSRGGAPQETQYF. In nucleotides, the CDR3 is TGTGCCAGCTCTAGAGGGGGAGCCCCACAAGAGACCCAGTACTTC.

There are a few counts of this clonotype. V is TRBV7-8 and J is TRBJ2-5; the match to TRBD1 covers 8 bases. CDR1 SGHVS and CDR2 FQNEAQ come from the germline V gene. V shed 1 base and J 7 bases; nucleotides not matched to a gene: 8. CDR3 length equals 15 residues. The DNA for the CDR3 is TGTGCCAGCAGCTTAGAAAGACAGGGGAGAGGGACCCAGTACTTC. Its translation: CASSLERQGRGTQYF.

CDR3 DNA: TGTGCCAGCAGCCAAGCGGGAGGGCCGGCAGATACGCAGTATTTT. Amino acids: CASSQAGGPADTQYF. The chain employs TRBV9 and TRBJ2-3; 10 bases fit TRBD2. The CDR3 is 15 amino acids. From germline, CDR1 is SGDLS and CDR2 YYNGEE. With V trimmed by 4 bases and J by 4 bases, 6 bases remained unmatched.

The rearrangement joins TRBV19 to TRBJ1-1; D might be TRBD1 (5 bases). This CDR3 is built from 15 residues. Per the germline V gene, CDR1 is LNHDA and CDR2 is SQIVND (reference sequence). The V and J ends lost 5 bases and 2 bases respectively, with 15 bases between them. The chain's CDR3 is CASSGAGRRNTEAFF. The CDR3 DNA follows: TGTGCCAGTAGTGGCGCGGGACGGCGAAACACTGAAGCTTTCTTT.